This TCR beta chain was sequenced for a study of blood T cell repertoires in COVID-19. The assay was immunoSEQ multiplex PCR, and TCRdb's table has in-frame clones only and misses some. The data show 55,000 to 75,000 clones, approximately 89% seen once. This CDR3 contains 13 residues. Sample: peripheral blood. This clonotype was obtained from a human donor in a cohort sampled during active COVID-19. The chain combines TRBV21-1 with TRBJ1-5; the listed D gene, TRBD1, was not tested against the DNA. TRBV21-1 constitutes a pseudogene. DNA of the CDR3: TGTGCCAGCAGGGGACAGGGAAGGGAGCCCCAGCATTTT. It encodes CASRGQGREPQHF.